This record concerns one T cell receptor (beta chain) sequence. Its antigen is still unknown. The source of the sample is a study of CD8 T cells in ankylosing spondylitis. Study-wide points: Clones linked to disease were reported to show significant enrichment in matched ankylosing spondylitis synovial fluid. For ankylosing spondylitis blood, a TCR beta motif of 7 or 8 highly homologous variants appeared characteristic.

TCRdb reprocessed the 5' RACE reads with MiXCR, giving one entry per CDR3 protein. The table lists about 840,000 distinct CDR3 sequences, 12% of them singletons. The receptor's source is a male donor with ankylosing spondylitis. The sequenced material came from blood, either unsorted or a sorted T cell fraction (not recorded which).

The CDR3 DNA reads TGCAGTGCTAGGGTACAGGGGGCGGAAACTGGCTACACCTTC. It codes for CSARVQGAETGYTF. The chain uses TRBV20-1 and TRBJ1-2; TRBD1 aligns across 9 bases. The J segment lost 7 bases and the V segment lost 3 bases, leaving 9 bases of the junction unmatched. Germline V lookup: CDR1 DFQATT, CDR2 SNEGSKA (reference sequence). The CDR3 has 14 amino acids.